A selection of T cell receptor beta chains follows, all from one sample in a study of blood T cell repertoires in COVID-19. Measured with immunoSEQ multiplex PCR; TCRdb has only the in-frame clones, and not every one. The data contain around 230,000 clones, 86% of them seen just once; the ten biggest clones take up about 2.2%. Sequences were obtained from peripheral blood. These receptors were collected from a man aged 30 to 39 who had recovered from COVID-19. Both conserved end residues are part of each CDR3. A D gene is named only where the DNA matches it firmly. Not every row has a clone size; where given, it reads once, few, many or a size class.

J gene: TRBJ2-7
clone size: .
V gene: TRBV19
D gene: TRBD2
CDR3 protein: CASSMGLAGDEQYF
CDR3 DNA: TGTGCCAGTAGTATGGGACTAGCGGGGGACGAGCAGTACTTC

J gene: TRBJ1-1
clone size: .
V gene: TRBV2
D gene: .
CDR3 protein: CASSEVRRNTEAFF
CDR3 DNA: TGTGCCAGCAGTGAAGTCCGCAGGAACACTGAAGCTTTCTTT

J gene: TRBJ2-7
clone size: once
V gene: TRBV5-1
D gene: TRBD2
CDR3 protein: CASSRDYPRSYEQYF
CDR3 DNA: TGCGCCAGCAGCCGGGACTATCCGAGGTCCTACGAGCAGTACTTC

J gene: TRBJ1-1
clone size: .
V gene: TRBV7-9
D gene: .
CDR3 protein: CASSLAARAEAFF
CDR3 DNA: TGTGCCAGCAGCTTAGCGGCACGGGCTGAAGCTTTCTTT

J gene: TRBJ2-5
clone size: .
V gene: TRBV6-6
D gene: TRBD2
CDR3 protein: CASSHRRGSGGQETQYF
CDR3 DNA: TGTGCCAGCAGTCACCGGCGGGGTAGCGGGGGGCAAGAGACCCAGTACTTC

J gene: TRBJ2-7
clone size: .
V gene: TRBV18
D gene: TRBD2
CDR3 protein: CASSLPGGDTYEQYF
CDR3 DNA: TGTGCCAGCTCCCTCCCCGGGGGGGATACCTACGAGCAGTACTTC

J gene: TRBJ1-1
clone size: .
V gene: TRBV6-5
D gene: .
CDR3 protein: CASSYGPVPSNTEAFF
CDR3 DNA: TGTGCCAGCAGTTACGGCCCTGTCCCTTCGAACACTGAAGCTTTCTTT

J gene: TRBJ1-2
clone size: once
V gene: TRBV19
D gene: .
CDR3 protein: CASSVNPPHGYTF
CDR3 DNA: TGTGCCAGTAGTGTTAATCCCCCCCATGGCTACACCTTC

J gene: TRBJ1-2
clone size: .
V gene: TRBV3-1/TRBV3-2
D gene: .
CDR3 protein: CASSQKSYRAGGYGYTF
CDR3 DNA: TGTGCCAGCAGCCAAAAATCCTACAGGGCTGGCGGCTATGGCTACACCTTC

J gene: TRBJ2-5
clone size: .
V gene: TRBV10-2
D gene: .
CDR3 protein: CASSDARPGETQYF
CDR3 DNA: TGCGCCAGCAGTGACGCACGACCGGGGGAGACCCAGTACTTC

J gene: TRBJ2-2
clone size: .
V gene: TRBV10-3
D gene: TRBD1
CDR3 protein: CAISGQTPGQANTGELFF
CDR3 DNA: TGTGCCATCAGTGGTCAAACCCCCGGACAGGCAAACACCGGGGAGCTGTTTTTT

J gene: TRBJ1-3
clone size: few
V gene: TRBV28
D gene: .
CDR3 protein: CASGGGGRNTIYF
CDR3 DNA: TGTGCCAGCGGGGGGGGAGGGAGAAACACCATATATTTT

J gene: TRBJ1-5
clone size: few
V gene: TRBV7-8
D gene: TRBD1
CDR3 protein: CASSLGQGNQPQHF
CDR3 DNA: TGTGCCAGCAGCCTTGGACAGGGCAATCAGCCCCAGCATTTT

J gene: TRBJ1-1
clone size: .
V gene: TRBV3-1/TRBV3-2
D gene: TRBD1
CDR3 protein: CASRRTGVNTEAFF
CDR3 DNA: TGTGCCAGCAGAAGGACAGGGGTGAACACTGAAGCTTTCTTT

J gene: TRBJ2-5
clone size: once
V gene: TRBV27
D gene: .
CDR3 protein: CASSTKQGVETQYF
CDR3 DNA: TGTGCCAGCAGTACAAAACAGGGCGTGGAGACCCAGTACTTC

J gene: TRBJ2-7
clone size: .
V gene: TRBV12-3/TRBV12-4
D gene: .
CDR3 protein: CASSPYYEQYF
CDR3 DNA: TGTGCCAGCAGTCCTTACTACGAGCAGTACTTC

J gene: TRBJ2-5
clone size: .
V gene: TRBV12-3/TRBV12-4
D gene: .
CDR3 protein: CAVGGDRKTQYF
CDR3 DNA: TGTGCGGTAGGAGGGGATCGGAAGACCCAGTACTTC

J gene: TRBJ2-7
clone size: .
V gene: TRBV5-6
D gene: TRBD1
CDR3 protein: CASSLGGTESPYEQYF
CDR3 DNA: TGTGCCAGCAGCTTGGGGGGGACAGAGTCCCCCTACGAGCAGTACTTC

J gene: TRBJ2-7
clone size: .
V gene: TRBV9
D gene: TRBD1
CDR3 protein: CASSMGQGSPFSYEQYF
CDR3 DNA: TGTGCCAGCAGCATGGGACAGGGGTCCCCTTTCTCCTACGAGCAGTACTTC

J gene: TRBJ1-5
clone size: .
V gene: TRBV19
D gene: .
CDR3 protein: CASSTRQGFQPQHF
CDR3 DNA: TGTGCCAGTAGTACTCGTCAGGGTTTCCAGCCCCAGCATTTT

J gene: TRBJ1-3
clone size: once
V gene: TRBV5-1
D gene: .
CDR3 protein: CASSLNSARGSGNTIYF
CDR3 DNA: TGCGCCAGCAGCTTGAATTCGGCCAGGGGTTCAGGAAACACCATATATTTT

J gene: TRBJ2-6
clone size: .
V gene: TRBV29-1
D gene: .
CDR3 protein: CSADPPGSGANVLTF
CDR3 DNA: TGCAGCGCCGACCCTCCGGGGTCCGGGGCCAACGTCCTGACTTTC

J gene: TRBJ1-5
clone size: .
V gene: TRBV6-2/TRBV6-3
D gene: .
CDR3 protein: CASSYRESPNQPQHF
CDR3 DNA: TGTGCCAGCAGTTATCGGGAGTCCCCCAATCAGCCCCAGCATTTT

J gene: TRBJ1-5
clone size: few
V gene: TRBV4-1
D gene: .
CDR3 protein: CASSQDQSGEPQHF
CDR3 DNA: TGCGCCAGCAGCCAAGATCAAAGCGGAGAGCCCCAGCATTTT

J gene: TRBJ1-5
clone size: .
V gene: TRBV19
D gene: TRBD1
CDR3 protein: CASSGTGDSNQPQHF
CDR3 DNA: TGTGCCAGTTCCGGGACAGGGGATAGCAATCAGCCCCAGCATTTT

J gene: TRBJ2-7
clone size: .
V gene: TRBV7-6
D gene: TRBD2
CDR3 protein: CASSPAGPLYSYEQYF
CDR3 DNA: TGTGCCAGCAGCCCAGCGGGGCCGCTATACTCCTACGAGCAGTACTTC

J gene: TRBJ1-1
clone size: .
V gene: TRBV3-1/TRBV3-2
D gene: TRBD1
CDR3 protein: CASSQGTGIEAFF
CDR3 DNA: TGTGCCAGCAGCCAAGGGACAGGGATTGAAGCTTTCTTT

J gene: TRBJ2-3
clone size: .
V gene: TRBV23-1
D gene: TRBD2
CDR3 protein: CASSPSGAGAGTDTQYF
CDR3 DNA: TGCGCCAGCAGTCCCAGCGGGGCTGGTGCTGGAACAGATACGCAGTATTTT